This is a list of T cell receptor beta chains from one sample in a study of shared clonotypes between healthy human individuals. This table comes from immunoSEQ multiplex PCR, and its TCRdb copy is limited to in-frame clones, with some not included. The sample includes some 900,000 clones, over 60% of them seen just once. The sample taken for sequencing was memory CD4+ T cells sorted from blood. These receptors originate from a man aged 18-30 years in good health. CDR3s include the opening cysteine and the closing phenylalanine or tryptophan. Each record gives: D gene, clone size, V gene, J gene, CDR3 protein, CDR3 DNA. The D gene is left open where the match is weak. The size field is filled for only some rows; it gives once, few, many or a size class.

.	.	TRBV5-3	TRBJ2-1	CARIDTGSAYNEQFF	TGTGCCAGAATTGATACCGGGAGTGCCTACAATGAGCAGTTCTTC
TRBD2	once	TRBV27	TRBJ2-1	CASRAALADNEQFF	TGTGCCAGCCGAGCGGCACTAGCGGACAATGAGCAGTTCTTC
.	.	TRBV30	TRBJ2-6	CAGTPGANVLTF	TGTGCGGGTACCCCCGGGGCCAACGTCCTGACTTTC
TRBD2	once	TRBV7-8	TRBJ2-3	CASSPFGGSTDTQYF	TGTGCCAGCAGCCCATTCGGGGGGAGCACAGATACGCAGTATTTT
.	.	TRBV4-1	TRBJ2-1	CASSRLPSRADEQFF	TGCGCCAGCAGCCGACTTCCGAGCAGGGCGGATGAGCAGTTCTTC
.	once	TRBV7-9	TRBJ2-2	CASSLLPPGRRDTGELFF	TGTGCCAGCAGCTTACTTCCCCCGGGACGGCGCGACACCGGGGAGCTGTTTTTT
.	.	TRBV30	TRBJ2-6	CAWSLLGANVLTF	TGTGCCTGGAGTCTGCTCGGGGCCAACGTCCTGACTTTC
.	.	TRBV6-1	TRBJ1-1	CASSVGDTNTEAFF	TGTGCCAGCAGCGTAGGGGACACGAACACTGAAGCTTTCTTT
.	.	TRBV6-5	TRBJ2-7	CASSYSRHTYEQYF	TGTGCCAGCAGTTACTCCCGGCATACCTACGAGCAGTACTTC
.	few	TRBV6-4	TRBJ1-1	CASRADRNTEAFF	TGTGCCAGCAGAGCGGACAGAAACACTGAAGCTTTCTTT
.	.	TRBV10-3	TRBJ1-1	CASKGGGYTEAFF	TGTGCCAGCAAAGGAGGGGGTTACACTGAAGCTTTCTTT
TRBD1	.	TRBV11-2	TRBJ1-3	CASSLGQGTTIYF	TGTGCCAGCAGCCTTGGACAGGGAACAACCATATATTTT
TRBD2	.	TRBV5-6	TRBJ2-3	CASSSRDYQQYF	TGTGCCAGCAGCTCCCGGGACTACCAGCAGTATTTT
.	.	TRBV7-8	TRBJ2-7	CASSLDLAGTSYEQYF	TGTGCCAGCAGCTTAGATCTAGCTGGGACATCCTACGAGCAGTACTTC
.	.	TRBV21-1	TRBJ2-5	CASSKEAIVDF	TGTGCCAGCAGCAAAGAAGCGATTGTGGACTTC
.	.	TRBV7-3	TRBJ2-3	CASSLIGGDTQYF	TGTGCCAGCAGCTTAATAGGAGGGGATACGCAGTATTTT
.	many	TRBV18	TRBJ1-1	CASSPKGTEAFF	TGTGCCAGCTCACCAAAGGGGACTGAAGCTTTCTTT